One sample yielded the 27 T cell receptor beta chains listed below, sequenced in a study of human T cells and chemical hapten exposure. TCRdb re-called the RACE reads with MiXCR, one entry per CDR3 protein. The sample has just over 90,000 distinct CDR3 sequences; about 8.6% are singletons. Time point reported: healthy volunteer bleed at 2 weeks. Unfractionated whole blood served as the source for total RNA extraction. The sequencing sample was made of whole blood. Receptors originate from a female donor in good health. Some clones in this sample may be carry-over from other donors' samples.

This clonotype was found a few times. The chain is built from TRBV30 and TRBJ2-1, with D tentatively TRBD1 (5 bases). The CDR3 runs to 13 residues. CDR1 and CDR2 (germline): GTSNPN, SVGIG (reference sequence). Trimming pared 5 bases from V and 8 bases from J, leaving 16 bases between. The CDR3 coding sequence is TGTGCCTGGTCCACAGGTCTTGGGTATGAGCAGTTCTTC. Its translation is CAWSTGLGYEQFF.

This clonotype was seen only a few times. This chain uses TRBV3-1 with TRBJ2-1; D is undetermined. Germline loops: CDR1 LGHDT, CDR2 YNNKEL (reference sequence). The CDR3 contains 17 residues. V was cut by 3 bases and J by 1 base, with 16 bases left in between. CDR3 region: CASSHSSYSESYNEQFF. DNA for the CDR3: TGTGCCAGCAGCCACTCCTCCTACAGTGAGTCCTACAATGAGCAGTTCTTC.

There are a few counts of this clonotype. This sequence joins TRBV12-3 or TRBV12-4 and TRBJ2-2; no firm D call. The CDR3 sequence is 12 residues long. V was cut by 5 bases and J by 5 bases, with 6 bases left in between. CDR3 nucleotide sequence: TGTGCCAGCAGTCATATTACCGGGGAGCTGTTTTTT. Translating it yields CASSHITGELFF.

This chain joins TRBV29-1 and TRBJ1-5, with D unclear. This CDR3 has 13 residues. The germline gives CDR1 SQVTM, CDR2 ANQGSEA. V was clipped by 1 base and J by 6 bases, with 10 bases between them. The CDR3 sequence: CSVEVGEGQPQHF. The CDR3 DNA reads TGCAGCGTTGAAGTCGGGGAAGGTCAGCCCCAGCATTTT.

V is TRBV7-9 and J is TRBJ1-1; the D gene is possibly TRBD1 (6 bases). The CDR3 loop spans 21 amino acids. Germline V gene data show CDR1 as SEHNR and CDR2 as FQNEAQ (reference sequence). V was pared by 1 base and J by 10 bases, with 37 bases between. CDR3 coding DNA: TGTGCCAGCAGCTTAGTGGGCGGACAGAAGAGCATGAATCTCAAGGTACCTGGAGCTTTCTTT. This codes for CASSLVGGQKSMNLKVPGAFF.

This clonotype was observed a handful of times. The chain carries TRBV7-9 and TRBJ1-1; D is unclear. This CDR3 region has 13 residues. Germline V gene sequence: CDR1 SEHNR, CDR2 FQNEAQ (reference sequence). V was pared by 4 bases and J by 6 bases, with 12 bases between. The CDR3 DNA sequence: TGTGCCAGCAGCTCCATTGACACGTCTGAAGCTTTCTTT. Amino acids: CASSSIDTSEAFF. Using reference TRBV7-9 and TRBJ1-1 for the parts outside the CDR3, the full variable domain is DTGVSQNPRHKITKRGQNVTFRCDPISEHNRLYWYRQTLGQGPEFLTYFQNEAQLEKSRLLSDRFSAERPKGSFSTLEIQRTEQGDSAMYLCASSSIDTSEAFFGQGTRLTVV.

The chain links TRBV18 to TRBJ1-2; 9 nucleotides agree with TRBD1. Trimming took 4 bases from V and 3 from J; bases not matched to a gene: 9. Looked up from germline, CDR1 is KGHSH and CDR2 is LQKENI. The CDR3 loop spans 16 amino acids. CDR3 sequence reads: CASSLGQGYSDYGYTF. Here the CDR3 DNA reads TGTGCCAGCTCACTCGGACAGGGGTATAGCGACTATGGCTACACCTTC.

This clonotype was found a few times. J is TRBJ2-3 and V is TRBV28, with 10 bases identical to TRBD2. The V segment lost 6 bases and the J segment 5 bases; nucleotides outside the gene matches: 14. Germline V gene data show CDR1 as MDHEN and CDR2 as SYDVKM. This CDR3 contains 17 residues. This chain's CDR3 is CASSPGLAKQAGDTQYF. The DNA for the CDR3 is TGTGCCAGCAGCCCGGGACTAGCGAAACAGGCCGGAGATACGCAGTATTTT.

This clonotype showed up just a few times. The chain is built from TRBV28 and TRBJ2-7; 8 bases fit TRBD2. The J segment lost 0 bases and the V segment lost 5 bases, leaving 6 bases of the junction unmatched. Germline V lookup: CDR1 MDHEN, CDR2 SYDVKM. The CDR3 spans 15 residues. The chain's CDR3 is CASSTSGQSSYEQYF. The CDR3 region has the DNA TGTGCCAGCAGTACTAGCGGCCAAAGCTCCTACGAGCAGTACTTC.

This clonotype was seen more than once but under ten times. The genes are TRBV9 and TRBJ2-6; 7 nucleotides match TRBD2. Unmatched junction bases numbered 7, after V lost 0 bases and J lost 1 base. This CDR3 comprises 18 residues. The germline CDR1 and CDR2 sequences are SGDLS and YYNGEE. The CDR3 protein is CASSVEGGSRSGANVLTF. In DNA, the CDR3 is TGTGCCAGCAGCGTAGAAGGCGGGAGCAGATCTGGGGCCAACGTCCTGACTTTC.

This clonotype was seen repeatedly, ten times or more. CDR3 protein: CSARTSGATDTQYF. The CDR3 DNA is TGCAGTGCTAGGACTAGCGGTGCGACAGATACGCAGTATTTT. This chain uses TRBV20-1 with TRBJ2-3, with 9 bases fitting TRBD2. With V trimmed by 3 bases and J by 3 bases, 4 bases remained unmatched. Germline V gene sequence: CDR1 DFQATT, CDR2 SNEGSKA (reference sequence). The CDR3 runs to 14 residues.

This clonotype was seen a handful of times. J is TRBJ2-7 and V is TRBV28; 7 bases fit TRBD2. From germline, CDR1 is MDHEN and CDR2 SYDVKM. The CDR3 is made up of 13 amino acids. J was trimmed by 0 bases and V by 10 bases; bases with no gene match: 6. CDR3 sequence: CATIAGLSYEQYF. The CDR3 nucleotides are TGTGCCACCATAGCGGGCCTCTCCTACGAGCAGTACTTC.

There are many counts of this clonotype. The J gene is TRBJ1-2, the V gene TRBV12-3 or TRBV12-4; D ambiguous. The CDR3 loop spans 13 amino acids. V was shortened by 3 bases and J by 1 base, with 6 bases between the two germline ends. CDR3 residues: CASSFNLNYGYTF. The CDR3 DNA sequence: TGTGCCAGCAGTTTCAACCTTAACTATGGCTACACCTTC.

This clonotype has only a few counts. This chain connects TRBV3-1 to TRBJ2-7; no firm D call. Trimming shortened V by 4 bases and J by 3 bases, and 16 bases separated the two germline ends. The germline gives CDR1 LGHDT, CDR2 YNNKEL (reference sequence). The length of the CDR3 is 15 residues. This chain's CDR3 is CASSPTVPEFYEQYF. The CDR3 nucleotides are TGTGCCAGCAGCCCGACCGTCCCCGAATTCTACGAGCAGTACTTC.

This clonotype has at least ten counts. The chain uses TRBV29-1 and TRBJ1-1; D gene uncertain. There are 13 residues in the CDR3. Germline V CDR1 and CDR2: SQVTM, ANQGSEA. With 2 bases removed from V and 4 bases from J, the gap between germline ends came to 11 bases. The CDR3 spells CSVEPWTGTEAFF. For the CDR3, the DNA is TGCAGCGTTGAACCTTGGACTGGCACTGAAGCTTTCTTT. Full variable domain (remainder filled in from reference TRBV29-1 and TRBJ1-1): SAVISQKPSRDICQRGTSLTIQCQVDSQVTMMFWYRQQPGQSLTLIATANQGSEATYESGFVIDKFPISRPNLTFSTLTVSNMSPEDSSIYLCSVEPWTGTEAFFGQGTRLTVV.

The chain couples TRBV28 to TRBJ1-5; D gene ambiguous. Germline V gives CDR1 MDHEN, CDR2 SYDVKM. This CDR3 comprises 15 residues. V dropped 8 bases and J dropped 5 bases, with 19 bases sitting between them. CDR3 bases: TGTGCCAGCCTTAACAAAGGGCATGTTGATCAGCCCCAGCATTTT. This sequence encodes CASLNKGHVDQPQHF.

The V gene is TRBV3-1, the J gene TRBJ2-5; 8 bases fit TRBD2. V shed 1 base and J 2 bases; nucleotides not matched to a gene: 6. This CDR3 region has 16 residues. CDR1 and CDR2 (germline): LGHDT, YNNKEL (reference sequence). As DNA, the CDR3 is TGTGCCAGCAGCCAAGGTAGTAGCGGGGCTCAAGAGACCCAGTACTTC. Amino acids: CASSQGSSGAQETQYF.

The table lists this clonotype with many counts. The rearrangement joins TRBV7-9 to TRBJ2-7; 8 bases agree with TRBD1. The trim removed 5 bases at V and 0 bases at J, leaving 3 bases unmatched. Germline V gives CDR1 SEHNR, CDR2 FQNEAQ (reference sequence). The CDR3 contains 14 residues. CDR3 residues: CASSTGGTSYEQYF. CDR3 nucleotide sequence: TGTGCCAGCAGCACAGGGGGAACCTCCTACGAGCAGTACTTC.

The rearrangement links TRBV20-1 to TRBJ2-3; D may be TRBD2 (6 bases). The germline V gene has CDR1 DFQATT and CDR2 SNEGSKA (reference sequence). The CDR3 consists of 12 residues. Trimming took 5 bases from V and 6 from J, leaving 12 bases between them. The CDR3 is CSALTSRDTQYF. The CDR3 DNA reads TGCAGTGCTTTGACTAGTCGCGATACGCAGTATTTT.

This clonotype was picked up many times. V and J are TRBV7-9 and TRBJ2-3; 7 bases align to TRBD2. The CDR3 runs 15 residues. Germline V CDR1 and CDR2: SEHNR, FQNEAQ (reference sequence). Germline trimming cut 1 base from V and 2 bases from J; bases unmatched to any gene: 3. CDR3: CASSLGRDYTDTQYF. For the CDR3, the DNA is TGTGCCAGCAGCTTAGGCCGGGACTACACAGATACGCAGTATTTT.

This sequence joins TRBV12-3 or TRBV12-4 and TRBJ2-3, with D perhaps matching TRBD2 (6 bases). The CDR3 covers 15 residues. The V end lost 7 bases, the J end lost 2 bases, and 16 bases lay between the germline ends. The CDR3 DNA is TGTGCCAGCACCACCTTGGCGGGATTCACAGATACGCAGTATTTT. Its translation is CASTTLAGFTDTQYF.

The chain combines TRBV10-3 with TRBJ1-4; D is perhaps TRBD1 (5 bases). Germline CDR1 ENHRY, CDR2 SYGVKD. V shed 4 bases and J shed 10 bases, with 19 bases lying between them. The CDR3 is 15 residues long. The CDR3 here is CAISVTRDLGGKLFF. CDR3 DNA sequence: TGTGCCATCAGTGTGACCCGGGACTTGGGGGGAAAACTGTTTTTT.

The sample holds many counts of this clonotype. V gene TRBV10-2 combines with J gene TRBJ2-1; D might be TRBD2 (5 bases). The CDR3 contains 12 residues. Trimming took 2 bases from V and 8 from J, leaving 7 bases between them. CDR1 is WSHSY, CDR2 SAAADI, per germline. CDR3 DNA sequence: TGCGCCAGCAGTGAGGCGGGCCATGAGCAGTTCTTC. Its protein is CASSEAGHEQFF.

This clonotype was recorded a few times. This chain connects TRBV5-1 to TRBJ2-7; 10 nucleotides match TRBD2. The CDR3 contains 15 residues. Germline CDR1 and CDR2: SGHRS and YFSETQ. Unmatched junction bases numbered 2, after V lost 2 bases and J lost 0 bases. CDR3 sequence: CASSFIAGGSYEQYF. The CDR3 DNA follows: TGCGCCAGCAGCTTCATAGCGGGAGGCTCCTACGAGCAGTACTTC.

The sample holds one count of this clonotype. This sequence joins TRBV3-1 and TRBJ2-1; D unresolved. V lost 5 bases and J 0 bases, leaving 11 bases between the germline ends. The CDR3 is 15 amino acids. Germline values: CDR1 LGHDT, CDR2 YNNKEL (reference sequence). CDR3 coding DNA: TGTGCCAGCAGCTTACTAACCAGCTCCTACAATGAGCAGTTCTTC. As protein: CASSLLTSSYNEQFF.

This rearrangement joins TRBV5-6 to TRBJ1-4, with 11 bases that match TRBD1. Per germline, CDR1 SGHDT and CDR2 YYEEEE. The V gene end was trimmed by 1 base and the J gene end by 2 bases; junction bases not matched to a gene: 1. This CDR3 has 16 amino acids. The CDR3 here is CASSLWTGGTNEKLFF. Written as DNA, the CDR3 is TGTGCCAGCAGCTTGTGGACAGGGGGCACTAATGAAAAACTGTTTTTT. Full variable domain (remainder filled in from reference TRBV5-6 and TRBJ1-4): DAGVTQSPTHLIKTRGQQVTLRCSPKSGHDTVSWYQQALGQGPQFIFQYYEEEERQRGNFPDRFSGHQFPNYSSELNVNALLLGDSALYLCASSLWTGGTNEKLFFGSGTQLSVL.

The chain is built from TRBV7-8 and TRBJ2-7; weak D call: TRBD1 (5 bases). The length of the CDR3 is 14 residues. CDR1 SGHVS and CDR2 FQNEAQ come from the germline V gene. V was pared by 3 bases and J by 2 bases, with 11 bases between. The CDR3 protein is CASSFPTGPYEQYF. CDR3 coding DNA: TGTGCCAGCAGCTTCCCCACAGGACCCTACGAGCAGTACTTC.